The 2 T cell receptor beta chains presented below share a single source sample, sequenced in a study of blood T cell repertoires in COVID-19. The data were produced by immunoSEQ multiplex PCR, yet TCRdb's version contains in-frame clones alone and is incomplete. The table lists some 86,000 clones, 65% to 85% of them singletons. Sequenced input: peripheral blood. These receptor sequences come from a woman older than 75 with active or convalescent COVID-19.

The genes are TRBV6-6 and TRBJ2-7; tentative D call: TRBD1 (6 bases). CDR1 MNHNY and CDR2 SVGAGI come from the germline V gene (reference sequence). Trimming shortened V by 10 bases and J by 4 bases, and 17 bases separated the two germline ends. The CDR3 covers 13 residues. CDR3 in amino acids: CAKRTVFAYEQYF. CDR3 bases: TGTGCCAAAAGGACAGTTTTTGCTTACGAGCAGTACTTC.

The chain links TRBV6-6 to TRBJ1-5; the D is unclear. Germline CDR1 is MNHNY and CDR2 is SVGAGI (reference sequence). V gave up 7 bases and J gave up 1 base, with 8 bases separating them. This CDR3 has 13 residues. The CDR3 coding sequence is TGTGCCAGCATGAAGGAGAGCAATCAGCCCCAGCATTTT. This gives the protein CASMKESNQPQHF.